Described below is a single TCR beta chain sequence and its context. CDR1 is MDHEN and CDR2 is SYDVKM in the germline V gene. Trimming shortened V by 4 bases and J by 5 bases, and 15 bases separated the two germline ends. CDR3 size: 15 residues. This sample is drawn from a study of blood T cell repertoires in COVID-19. Study information: Some COVID-19 samples were acute and others convalescent; all came from the United States, Italy and Spain.

Profiled with immunoSEQ multiplex PCR; TCRdb holds only in-frame clones, not every one. The profile shows some 260,000 clones, roughly 88% of them singletons. The receptor was derived from a woman aged 25 to 39 with COVID-19, enrolled during active disease. Sequenced: peripheral blood. The V and J genes are TRBV28 and TRBJ1-5; D may be TRBD1 (6 bases). The CDR3 DNA is TGTGCCAGCAGTTCTCCCGGGGGGCGTTATCAGCCCCAGCATTTT. Protein product: CASSSPGGRYQPQHF.